Only a few counts were recorded for the clone carrying this T cell receptor (beta chain). This may arise from a read error, as a much more abundant clone is one base away. The length of the CDR3 is 13 residues. Germline CDR1 is KGHSH and CDR2 is LQKENI. The germline V and J ends were trimmed by 6 bases and 13 bases, with 19 bases remaining between them. TCRdb processed the PCR reads anew with MiXCR; each CDR3 protein has one entry. The sample shows around 9,300 distinct CDR3 sequences, under 55% of them seen only once. The sample belongs to a study of esophageal squamous cell carcinoma under preoperative chemotherapy. As for time point: after preoperative PTX-NDP chemotherapy.

The rearrangement uses TRBV18 and TRBJ2-1; D ambiguous. Sampling was conducted from a patient given preoperative chemotherapy. This TCR was recovered from a human donor with esophageal squamous cell carcinoma. The donor label of this sample is uncertain. The CDR3 reads CASSPTTEETQFF. The CDR3 coding sequence is TGTGCCAGCTCCCCCACCACCGAAGAGACCCAGTTCTTC.